This T cell receptor beta chain was recorded in a study of beta chain features in type 1 diabetes. Study-wide context: Age, gender and cell yields were similar between patients and healthy donors.

Study observations and caveats: Shortening of TCRB CDR3s, moderate but significant, appeared in all four CD4+ subsets of Type 1 diabetes patients. The cDNA sequencing approach could over-represent high-TCR-expressing cells.

V lost 10 bases and J lost 4; bases outside the gene matches: 10. The CDR3 is 14 amino acids. CDR1 is ENHRY, CDR2 SYGVKD, per germline. The authors reverse transcribed all of the isolated RNA, so sequencing captured expressed TCRB transcripts. This table comes from immunoSEQ multiplex PCR, and its TCRdb copy is limited to in-frame clones, with some not included. Here the sample spans 640,000 or so clones, around 15% being singletons. As concerns this clone: The antigen remains unidentified.

Sorting with CD45RO/CCR7/CD25/CD127/CD95/CD27 yielded naive, central memory, regulatory and stem-like memory CD4+ cells. Post-sort purity exceeded 95% for all sorted populations. V is TRBV10-3 and J is TRBJ2-7; TRBD1 agrees at 10 bases. Sequencing was performed on naive CD4+ T cells from blood. The clonotype comes from a man between 18 and 29 years old with type 1 diabetes. The CDR3 DNA is TGTGCCACCTGGTCCGGGACAGGGGAATACGAGCAGTACTTC. Translating gives CATWSGTGEYEQYF.